This is a list of T cell receptor beta chains from one sample in a study of T cells in Graves' hyperthyroidism and ophthalmopathy. TCRdb re-derived calls from the multiplex PCR reads in MiXCR, one entry per CDR3 protein. The sample consists of hundreds of thousands of distinct CDR3 sequences, roughly 14% of them appearing once. The sample was blood. The receptors here all came from a young man with Graves' ophthalmopathy. Each CDR3 is given with its conserved first and last residue. D genes are given only for firm matches. Expanded clones get a size class; other rows say once, few or many, or leave the size out.

size: many
D: -
V: TRBV6-5
J: TRBJ1-3
DNA: TGTGCCAGCAGTTACGGGGTAGAGAGGACTGGAAACACCATATATTTT
CDR3: CASSYGVERTGNTIYF

size: many
D: -
V: TRBV7-9
J: TRBJ1-2
DNA: TGTGCCAGCAGCTTACTGTGGGAGGATGGCTACACCTTC
CDR3: CASSLLWEDGYTF

size: many
D: TRBD2
V: TRBV7-2
J: TRBJ2-3
DNA: TGTGCCAGCAGACTGCGGGAGGGCCCAGATACGCAGTATTTT
CDR3: CASRLREGPDTQYF

size: many
D: -
V: TRBV11-2
J: TRBJ1-6
DNA: TGTGCCAGCAGCCGTGGGACGTCGGGGGGATCACCCCTCCACTTT
CDR3: CASSRGTSGGSPLHF

size: few
D: -
V: TRBV6-1
J: TRBJ2-7
DNA: TGTGCCTCGGGTGGGGGGGCATACGAGCAGTACTTC
CDR3: CASGGGAYEQYF

size: -
D: -
V: TRBV6-1
J: TRBJ2-1
DNA: TGTGCCAGCAGTTCCCAGGACTACTCCTACAATGAGCAGTTCTTC
CDR3: CASSSQDYSYNEQFF

size: many
D: -
V: TRBV6-2/TRBV6-3
J: TRBJ1-1
DNA: TGTGCCAGCAGTTACAGCATGAACACTGAAGCTTTCTTT
CDR3: CASSYSMNTEAFF

size: few
D: -
V: TRBV5-1
J: TRBJ2-6
DNA: TGCGCCAGCAGCTTGGCCCCGGGTACCTCTGGGGCCAACGTCCTGACTTTC
CDR3: CASSLAPGTSGANVLTF

size: -
D: -
V: TRBV11-2
J: TRBJ2-3
DNA: TGTGCCAGCAGCTCGTCAGGGGCGCATGGGACAGATACGCAGTATTTT
CDR3: CASSSSGAHGTDTQYF

size: many
D: TRBD2
V: TRBV20-1
J: TRBJ2-7
DNA: TGCAGTCGGACTAGCGGAGCTTCAGATGGTTACGAGCAGTACTTC
CDR3: CSRTSGASDGYEQYF

size: many
D: TRBD1
V: TRBV19
J: TRBJ2-5
DNA: TGTGCCAGTGGGACAGGGGGACAAGAGACCCAGTACTTC
CDR3: CASGTGGQETQYF

size: -
D: TRBD1
V: TRBV18
J: TRBJ1-2
DNA: TGTGCCAGCTCGCGGGACAGGGCCGTCGGCTACACCTTC
CDR3: CASSRDRAVGYTF

size: many
D: -
V: TRBV19
J: TRBJ2-7
DNA: TGTGCCAGTAGTACTACTTGGACTGGGTCCTACGAGCAGTACTTC
CDR3: CASSTTWTGSYEQYF

size: -
D: TRBD2
V: TRBV7-3
J: TRBJ2-3
DNA: TGTGCCAGCAGCTTAAGGAGGCGGGGACTAGAAGTCGGGCACACAACAGATACGCAGTATTTT
CDR3: CASSLRRRGLEVGHTTDTQYF

size: -
D: TRBD1
V: TRBV19
J: TRBJ2-7
DNA: TGTGCCAGTAGTATCGGGACAGGTCCCGAGCAGTACTTC
CDR3: CASSIGTGPEQYF

size: -
D: TRBD2
V: TRBV5-1
J: TRBJ2-1
DNA: TGCGCCAGCAGCTTGGCCGCCTACCTCTCCGGGGGGGGAAATGAGCAGTTCTTC
CDR3: CASSLAAYLSGGGNEQFF

size: many
D: -
V: TRBV3-1
J: TRBJ2-3
DNA: TGTGCCAGCAGCCAAGATCGGACCAAGCAGTATTTT
CDR3: CASSQDRTKQYF

size: few
D: TRBD1
V: TRBV5-6
J: TRBJ2-3
DNA: TGTGCCAGCAGCGGGGGACAGGGGACAGATACGCAGTATTTT
CDR3: CASSGGQGTDTQYF

size: few
D: TRBD2
V: TRBV18
J: TRBJ2-3
DNA: TGTGCCAGCTCACCGGTGGCGGGAGTGGGGGATACGCAGTATTTT
CDR3: CASSPVAGVGDTQYF

size: many
D: -
V: TRBV7-9
J: TRBJ2-3
DNA: TGTGCCAGCAGCCTCACCGTAGAACCCCAGCATACGCAGTATTTT
CDR3: CASSLTVEPQHTQYF